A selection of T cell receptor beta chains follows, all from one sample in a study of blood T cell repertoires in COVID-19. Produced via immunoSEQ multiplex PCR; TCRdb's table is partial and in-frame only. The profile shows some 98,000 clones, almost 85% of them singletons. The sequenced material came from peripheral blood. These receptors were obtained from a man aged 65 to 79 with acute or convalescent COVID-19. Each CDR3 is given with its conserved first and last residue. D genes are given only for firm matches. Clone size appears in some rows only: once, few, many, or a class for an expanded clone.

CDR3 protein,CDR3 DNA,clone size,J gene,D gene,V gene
CASSSQGSGYNSPLHF,TGTGCCAGCAGCTCCCAGGGGAGTGGGTATAATTCACCCCTCCACTTT,once,TRBJ1-6,-,TRBV7-3
CASSLTLGTSGSDTGELFF,TGTGCCAGCAGCCTGACCTTGGGGACTAGCGGGTCGGACACCGGGGAGCTGTTTTTT,-,TRBJ2-2,TRBD2,TRBV7-2
CASQKRGAGYGYTF,TGTGCCAGTCAAAAGCGGGGGGCGGGCTATGGCTACACCTTC,-,TRBJ1-2,-,TRBV2
CASLTRGSGNTIYF,TGTGCCAGCCTTACTCGGGGATCTGGAAACACCATATATTTT,-,TRBJ1-3,-,TRBV28
CASSLAWTQETQYF,TGTGCCAGCAGCTTAGCTTGGACTCAGGAGACCCAGTACTTC,-,TRBJ2-5,-,TRBV7-9
CASSSVGRGLQETQYF,TGTGCCAGCAGCTCGGTGGGGAGAGGGCTACAAGAGACCCAGTACTTC,-,TRBJ2-5,-,TRBV7-8
CASSLDVSGGAFGQFF,TGTGCCAGCAGCTTAGACGTAAGCGGGGGGGCCTTTGGGCAGTTCTTC,-,TRBJ2-1,TRBD2,TRBV7-3
CATSDFRGEAFF,TGTGCCACCAGTGATTTCAGGGGGGAAGCTTTCTTT,-,TRBJ1-1,TRBD1,TRBV24-1
CASRLEAERNQPQHF,TGTGCCAGCAGGCTGGAGGCGGAGCGCAATCAGCCCCAGCATTTT,few,TRBJ1-5,-,TRBV2
CASSYAGGNYEQYF,TGCGCCAGCAGCTACGCAGGGGGGAACTACGAGCAGTACTTC,-,TRBJ2-7,-,TRBV5-1
CASSLYTSGNNEQFF,TGTGCCAGCAGTTTATATACTAGCGGGAACAATGAGCAGTTCTTC,-,TRBJ2-1,TRBD2,TRBV28
CASSFGQGSNTEAFF,TGCGCCAGCAGCTTCGGACAGGGGTCGAACACTGAAGCTTTCTTT,-,TRBJ1-1,TRBD1,TRBV4-1
CASSLGGTGSLETQYF,TGTGCCAGCAGCTTAGGCGGGACAGGGAGTCTGGAGACCCAGTACTTC,-,TRBJ2-5,TRBD1,TRBV11-1
CASREGLAEETQYF,TGTGCCAGCAGGGAGGGACTAGCAGAAGAGACCCAGTACTTC,-,TRBJ2-5,TRBD2,TRBV6-5
CASSLGRDTEAFF,TGTGCCAGCAGCTTGGGCCGAGACACTGAAGCTTTCTTT,-,TRBJ1-1,-,TRBV5-8
CASSTTGYYNEQFF,TGTGCCAGTAGTACGACAGGGTACTACAATGAGCAGTTCTTC,-,TRBJ2-1,TRBD1,TRBV19
CASSPQTSGVNEQFF,TGTGCCAGCTCACCACAAACTAGCGGGGTCAATGAGCAGTTCTTC,-,TRBJ2-1,TRBD2,TRBV18
CSARGGEAFF,TGCAGCGCCAGAGGAGGTGAAGCTTTCTTT,-,TRBJ1-1,-,TRBV29-1
CASSLSRGETQYF,TGTGCCAGCAGCTTATCCCGGGGAGAGACCCAGTACTTC,-,TRBJ2-5,-,TRBV7-3
CASSLYLNTGELFF,TGTGCCAGCAGTTTGTACTTAAACACCGGGGAGCTGTTTTTT,-,TRBJ2-2,-,TRBV6-5
CAIPQGRPTDTQYF,TGTGCTATCCCTCAGGGCAGACCCACAGATACGCAGTATTTT,once,TRBJ2-3,-,TRBV12-5
CASSAPWDSPQETQYF,TGTGCCAGCAGCGCGCCCTGGGACAGCCCCCAAGAGACCCAGTACTTC,-,TRBJ2-5,TRBD1,TRBV7-8
CSVLTSGGIIDTQYF,TGCAGCGTTTTGACTAGCGGGGGGATAATAGATACGCAGTATTTT,-,TRBJ2-3,TRBD2,TRBV29-1
CASQQETFTDTQYF,TGTGCCAGCCAACAAGAAACCTTCACAGATACGCAGTATTTT,-,TRBJ2-3,-,TRBV5-8
CASRDRGTYNEQFF,TGTGCCAGCAGGGATCGCGGGACCTACAATGAGCAGTTCTTC,-,TRBJ2-1,-,TRBV6-5
CATPRQPVNYEQYF,TGTGCCACCCCGCGACAGCCGGTAAACTACGAGCAGTACTTC,few,TRBJ2-7,-,TRBV24-1
CASRQGINQPQHF,TGTGCCAGCAGACAGGGAATCAATCAGCCCCAGCATTTT,-,TRBJ1-5,-,TRBV27
CASSLQHQETQYF,TGCGCCAGCAGCTTACAGCACCAAGAGACCCAGTACTTC,-,TRBJ2-5,-,TRBV5-1
CASSRGQGAFYEQYF,TGTGCCAGCAGTCGGGGACAGGGGGCGTTTTACGAGCAGTACTTC,-,TRBJ2-7,TRBD1,TRBV5-5
CASRSLAGNYGYTF,TGTGCCAGCAGATCCCTGGCGGGGAACTATGGCTACACCTTC,-,TRBJ1-2,-,TRBV6-6
CASSDYGNTEAFF,TGTGCCAGCAGTGACTACGGGAACACTGAAGCTTTCTTT,once,TRBJ1-1,-,TRBV6-4
CASSQGIAAYNEQFF,TGCGCCAGCAGCCAAGGAATAGCGGCCTACAATGAGCAGTTCTTC,-,TRBJ2-1,-,TRBV4-3
CASSSASGGSYEQYF,TGTGCCAGCAGTTCGGCCAGCGGGGGTTCCTACGAGCAGTACTTC,-,TRBJ2-7,TRBD2,TRBV6-5
CASSPRVNSPLHF,TGTGCCAGCAGCCCAAGAGTCAATTCACCCCTCCACTTT,once,TRBJ1-6,-,TRBV3-1/TRBV3-2
CASSFRTPGLAGIVTAQYF,TGTGCCAGCAGTTTCCGAACCCCGGGACTAGCGGGAATCGTAACGGCCCAGTACTTC,-,TRBJ2-5,TRBD2,TRBV13
CAWSGTGLGGQYF,TGTGCCTGGAGTGGCACAGGGCTTGGTGGGCAGTACTTC,-,TRBJ2-7,-,TRBV30
CASTIPSGGAGGIHQETQYF,TGTGCCAGCACCATCCCCTCCGGGGGTGCGGGGGGGATCCACCAAGAGACCCAGTACTTC,-,TRBJ2-5,-,TRBV21-1
CASSGRSRGGPRIGYTF,TGTGCCAGCAGCGGGAGGTCTAGGGGCGGACCGAGGATAGGCTACACCTTC,-,TRBJ1-2,-,TRBV5-6
CASSFEINDSPLHF,TGTGCCAGCAGCTTCGAGATTAACGATTCACCCCTCCACTTT,-,TRBJ1-6,-,TRBV7-9
CASSQGLVLNEQFF,TGTGCCAGCAGCCAAGGGCTAGTCCTGAATGAGCAGTTCTTC,-,TRBJ2-1,-,TRBV14
CASSTGPNSESPLHF,TGTGCCAGCAGCACCGGGCCAAATAGCGAGTCACCCCTCCACTTT,-,TRBJ1-6,-,TRBV11-2
CASSKGTSGRRALAKNIQYF,TGTGCCAGCAGCAAAGGGACTAGCGGGAGGAGGGCCCTAGCCAAAAACATTCAGTACTTC,-,TRBJ2-4,-,TRBV21-1
CASGSGFNPNTEAFF,TGTGCCTCTGGCTCGGGTTTTAACCCGAACACTGAAGCTTTCTTT,-,TRBJ1-1,-,TRBV30